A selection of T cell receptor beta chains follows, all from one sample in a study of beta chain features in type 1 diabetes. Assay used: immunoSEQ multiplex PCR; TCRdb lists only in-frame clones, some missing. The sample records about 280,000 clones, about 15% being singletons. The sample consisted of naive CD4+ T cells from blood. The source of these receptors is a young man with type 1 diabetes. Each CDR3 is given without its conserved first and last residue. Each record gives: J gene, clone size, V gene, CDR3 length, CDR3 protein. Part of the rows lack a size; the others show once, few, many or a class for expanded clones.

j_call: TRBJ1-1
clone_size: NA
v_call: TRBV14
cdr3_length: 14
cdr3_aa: ASSPKTGRENTEAF

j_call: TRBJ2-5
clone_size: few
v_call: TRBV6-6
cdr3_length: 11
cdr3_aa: ASSYRGQETQY

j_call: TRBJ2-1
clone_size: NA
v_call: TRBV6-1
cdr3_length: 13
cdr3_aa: ASSAKLADYNEQF

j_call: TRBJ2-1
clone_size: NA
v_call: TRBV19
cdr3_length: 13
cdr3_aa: ASRPRGTGYNEQF

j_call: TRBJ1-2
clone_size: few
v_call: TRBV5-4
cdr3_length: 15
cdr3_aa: ASSPPPGRQGDYGYT

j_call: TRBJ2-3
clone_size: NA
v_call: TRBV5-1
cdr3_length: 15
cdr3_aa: ASSARVSGWGTDTQY

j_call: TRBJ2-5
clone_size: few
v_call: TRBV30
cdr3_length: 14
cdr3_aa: AWSVRRGSARETQY

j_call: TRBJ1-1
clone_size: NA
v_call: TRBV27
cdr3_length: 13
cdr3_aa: ASSKRTGYMTEAF

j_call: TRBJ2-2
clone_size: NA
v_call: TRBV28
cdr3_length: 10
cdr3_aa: ASYRSTGELF

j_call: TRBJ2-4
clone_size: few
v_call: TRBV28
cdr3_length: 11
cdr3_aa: ASSLLAKNIQY

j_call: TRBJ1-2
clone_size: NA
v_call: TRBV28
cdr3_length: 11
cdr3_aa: ASSLRGGYGYT

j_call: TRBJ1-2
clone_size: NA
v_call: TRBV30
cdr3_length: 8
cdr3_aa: AWSERSYT

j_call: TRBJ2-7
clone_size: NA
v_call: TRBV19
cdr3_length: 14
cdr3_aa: ASSMGVGQETYEQY

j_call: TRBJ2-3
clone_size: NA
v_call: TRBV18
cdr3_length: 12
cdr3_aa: ASSPLSGPDTQY

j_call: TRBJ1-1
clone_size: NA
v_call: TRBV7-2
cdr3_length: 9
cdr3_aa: ASSLRQVAF

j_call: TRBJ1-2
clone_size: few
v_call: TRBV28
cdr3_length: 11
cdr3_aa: ASSTTGTRGYT

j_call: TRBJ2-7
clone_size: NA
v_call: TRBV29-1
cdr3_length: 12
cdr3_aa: SVDGAGGSYEQY